Shown below are 14 T cell receptor beta chains from a single sample sequenced in a study of Tregs in tolerant kidney transplant recipients (dated by TCRdb to between 2018 and 2021). Receptors were amplified or captured by the immunoSEQ multiplex PCR assay. TCRdb re-hosts the immuneACCESS table, in-frame sequences only. Its copies lack some clones; in the studies checked, an unresolved V gene accounts for under half of them, and the cause for the rest is not known. The table for this sample lists more than 30,000 clones. The ten biggest clones cover about an eighth of the sample. This specimen's time point label, interpreted: blood sample drawn before combined kidney and bone marrow transplant. The sample here was CD8+ T cells from blood, taken before the transplant. The origin of the receptors is a human donor who received a combined kidney and bone marrow transplant.

About this clone: The read gets to within 3 residues of the CDR3 end, and the germline J gene fills in the rest. The chain couples TRBV10-3 to TRBJ2-3, with TRBD1 as a possible D gene (5 bases). Germline CDR1 ENHRY, CDR2 SYGVKD. This CDR3 has 12 amino acids. The CDR3 protein is CAISDWGGTQYF. The part of the CDR3 DNA that was read is TGTGCCATCAGCGACTGGGGCGGAACG.

About this clone: The read terminates 3 residues ahead of where the CDR3 ends, so the germline J gene completes it. V and J are TRBV7-9 and TRBJ1-2; TRBD1 is a possible D gene (5 bases). Germline CDR1 SEHNR, CDR2 FQNEAQ (reference sequence). The CDR3 consists of 14 residues. V lost 4 bases, J lost 1 base, and 10 bases lay in between. CDR3 bases read: TGTGCCAGCAGCTGGATCAGGGATAACTATGGC. The encoded protein is CASSWIRDNYG. The full CDR3 is CASSWIRDNYGYTF.

For this clone: Read coverage stops 3 residues before the CDR3 terminus; the germline J gene supplies the remainder. The rearrangement uses TRBV7-2 and TRBJ2-1, with no clear D. The CDR3 covers 14 residues. V lost 5 bases and J 3 bases, leaving 11 bases between the germline ends. Germline CDR1 SGHTA, CDR2 FQGNSA. The CDR3 DNA, read in part, is TGTGCCAGCAGCCCCCTACGGTTCTACAATGAG. Amino acid sequence: CASSPLRFYNE. In full, the CDR3 is CASSPLRFYNEQFF.

Remarks on this clone: From the germline J gene comes the end of the CDR3, since the read stops 3 residues before it. The J gene is TRBJ2-3, the V gene TRBV10-3, with 11 bases identical to TRBD2. Germline assignment: CDR1 ENHRY and CDR2 SYGVKD. V lost 2 bases, J lost 7 bases, and 14 bases stayed unmatched. The CDR3 sequence is 18 residues long. The DNA read from the CDR3 is TGTGCCATCAGTGAGCCCGCGATCTCTAGCGGGAGGTGGCATACG. Its translation is CAISEPAISSGRWHT. The whole CDR3 region reads CAISEPAISSGRWHTQYF.

Details on this clone: The read halts 3 residues ahead of the CDR3 end, with the missing end drawn from the germline J gene. The gene calls are TRBV10-3 and TRBJ1-1; D is possibly TRBD1 (6 bases). The ends were cut back, 11 bases at V and 1 base at J, with 14 bases in the middle. CDR1 and CDR2 (germline): ENHRY, SYGVKD. The CDR3 length is 13 residues. The CDR3 sequence: CASWDNTNTEAFF. Incomplete CDR3 DNA: TGTGCCTCATGGGACAATACGAACACTGAA.

To note about this clone: The read is 3 residues too short to cover the CDR3 end, so that end is filled in from the germline J gene. The chain has TRBV30 and TRBJ2-7, with 7 bases matching TRBD2. CDR1 and CDR2 (germline): GTSNPN, SVGIG (reference sequence). CDR3 length: 15 amino acids. After removal of 2 bases from V and 0 bases from J, the junction contained 7 bases not matched to a gene. CDR3 residues: CAWSMAAGASYEQYF. The covered CDR3 bases are TGTGCCTGGAGTATGGCTGCGGGAGCCTCCTACGAG.

About this clone: The sequenced fragment ends 3 residues before the CDR3 boundary, so the rest is inferred from the germline J gene. The genes are TRBV20-1 and TRBJ1-2; weak D call: TRBD1 (5 bases). Germline CDR1 is DFQATT and CDR2 is SNEGSKA (reference sequence). The ends were cut back, 1 base at V and 7 bases at J, with 19 bases in the middle. The CDR3 runs to 15 residues. The part of the CDR3 DNA that was read is TGCAGTGCTAGAGGGGGGGAGAGGGTTAGTGGTGGC. Residues: CSARGGERVSGG. In full, the CDR3 reads CSARGGERVSGGYTF.

In the case of this clone: The read comes to an end 3 residues before the CDR3 does, leaving the germline J gene to fill in the end. The rearrangement links TRBV29-1 to TRBJ2-1, with TRBD2 matching 8 bases. The CDR3 loop spans 15 amino acids. The ends lost 2 bases at V and 1 base at J; junction bases unmatched: 4. Germline CDR1 reads SQVTM; CDR2 reads ANQGSEA. The CDR3 reads CSVETGLVSYNEQFF. CDR3 DNA, as far as it was read: TGCAGCGTTGAAACGGGACTAGTATCCTACAATGAG.

Comments on this clone: The read halts 3 residues ahead of the CDR3 end, with the missing end drawn from the germline J gene. This rearrangement joins TRBV29-1 to TRBJ2-7; 8 nucleotides agree with TRBD2. The CDR3 is made up of 12 amino acids. V gave up 5 bases and J gave up 3 bases; unmatched junction bases: 3. Germline assignment: CDR1 SQVTM and CDR2 ANQGSEA. The DNA read from the CDR3 is TGCAGCGTTCGTAGCGGGATCTACGAG. This gives the protein CSVRSGIYE. From start to end, the CDR3 is CSVRSGIYEQYF.

As to this clone: Read sequence stops 3 residues before the CDR3 end, and the germline J gene provides the missing end. The rearrangement links TRBV5-6 to TRBJ2-1; no firm D call. The V gene's germline CDR1 is SGHDT and CDR2 YYEEEE. V was clipped by 1 base and J by 2 bases, with 10 bases between them. The CDR3 runs to 15 residues. The CDR3 spells CASSLNRRAYNEQFF. CDR3 DNA (partial): TGTGCCAGCAGCTTGAATAGAAGGGCCTACAATGAG.

Concerning this clone itself: Sequencing ends 3 residues short of the CDR3 end; the germline J gene provides the rest. The J gene is TRBJ2-7, the V gene TRBV7-8; D not resolved. V was clipped by 1 base and J by 2 bases, with 9 bases between them. CDR1 and CDR2 (germline): SGHVS, FQNEAQ. CDR3 length: 14 amino acids. The CDR3 loop is CASSLGARTYEQYF. The CDR3 DNA, read in part, is TGTGCCAGCAGCTTAGGGGCACGAACCTACGAG.

With respect to this clone: Coverage ceases 3 residues before the CDR3 finishes, and the germline J gene fills in the end. The chain recombines TRBV19 with TRBJ1-1, with TRBD1 as a possible D gene (5 bases). Trimming left V 11 bases short and J 5 bases short, with 15 bases between. CDR1 and CDR2 (germline): LNHDA, SQIVND (reference sequence). This CDR3 spans 12 amino acids. This CDR3 reads CAAQSGGTEAFF. The DNA read from the CDR3 is TGTGCCGCCCAAAGCGGGGGAACTGAA.

A note on this clone: The sequence runs out 3 residues before the end of the CDR3; the remainder is reconstructed from the germline J gene. The chain has TRBV11-3 and TRBJ2-5; tentative D call: TRBD2 (5 bases). Germline V gene sequence: CDR1 SGHNT, CDR2 YENEEA. The V gene lost 4 bases and the J gene lost 4 bases, with 10 bases spanning the gap. This CDR3 has 13 residues. The CDR3 is CASSSDSRETQYF. The DNA read from the CDR3 is TGTGCCAGCAGCTCGGACTCGAGAGAGACC. The complete variable domain, with remaining parts taken from reference TRBV11-3 and TRBJ2-5, reads EAGVVQSPRYKIIEKKQPVAFWCNPISGHNTLYWYLQNLGQGPELLIRYENEEAVDDSQLPKDRFSAERLKGVDSTLKIQPAELGDSAVYLCASSSDSRETQYFGPGTRLLVL.

With regard to this clone: The read falls 3 residues short of the CDR3 end, and the missing part is taken from the germline J gene. The gene calls are TRBV20-1 and TRBJ2-1; D ambiguous. From germline, CDR1 is DFQATT and CDR2 SNEGSKA (reference sequence). Trimming took 3 bases from V and 3 from J, leaving 12 bases between them. This CDR3 contains 14 residues. CDR3 DNA (partial): TGCAGTGCTAGCCTCTCCCCTAACTACAATGAG. Amino acids: CSASLSPNYNE. The complete CDR3 sequence is CSASLSPNYNEQFF.